Shown below are 21 T cell receptor beta chains from a single sample sequenced in a study of T cells in Graves' hyperthyroidism and ophthalmopathy. RNA transcripts were the template for amplifying TCR beta CDR3 regions. First-round RT-PCR of the TCR CDR3 relied on the HTBI primer set. TCRdb re-called the multiplex PCR reads through MiXCR, storing one row per CDR3 protein. Found here are hundreds of thousands of distinct CDR3 sequences, roughly 20% of them singletons; the top ten hold under 65%. The specimen was blood. Source of these receptors: a man aged 30 to 45 with Graves' ophthalmopathy.

The chain uses TRBV5-6 and TRBJ2-2, with 7 bases lining up with TRBD1. V lost 4 bases, J lost 6 bases, and 9 bases stayed unmatched. The CDR3 is made up of 15 amino acids. CDR1 is SGHDT, CDR2 YYEEEE, per germline. This CDR3 reads CASSRTGPYPGELFF. The CDR3 DNA reads TGTGCCAGCAGCCGGACAGGCCCATATCCCGGGGAGCTGTTTTTT.

The chain couples TRBV20-1 to TRBJ2-1; the D gene could be TRBD1 or TRBD2 (5 bases each). This CDR3 is 17 amino acids long. V lost 0 bases to trimming and J lost 6 bases, with 21 bases between them. Germline V lookup: CDR1 DFQATT, CDR2 SNEGSKA (reference sequence). CDR3 protein: CSARDGVSRERGNEQFF. Written as DNA, the CDR3 is TGCAGTGCTAGAGATGGGGTGTCTAGGGAGAGGGGCAATGAGCAGTTCTTC.

This sequence joins TRBV24-1 and TRBJ2-7; the match to TRBD1 covers 8 bases. J gave up 3 bases and V 4 bases, and 7 bases lay outside the gene matches. Germline V lookup: CDR1 KGHDR, CDR2 SFDVKD. The length of the CDR3 is 15 residues. In nucleotides, the CDR3 is TGTGCCACCAGTGACCCTGGACAGGGAAGCTACGAGCAGTACTTC. It specifies CATSDPGQGSYEQYF.

J is TRBJ2-7 and V is TRBV30; D is tentatively TRBD1 or TRBD2 (5 bases each). CDR3 length: 12 residues. Germline V gene lookup returns CDR1 GTSNPN and CDR2 SVGIG (reference sequence). Trimming shortened V by 4 bases and J by 9 bases, and 16 bases separated the two germline ends. This CDR3 reads CAWTPGGGGQYF. The CDR3 bases are TGTGCCTGGACCCCGGGCGGTGGGGGGCAGTACTTC.

This clonotype was counted many times. V is TRBV5-1 and J is TRBJ2-3; D uncertain. CDR1 is SGHRS, CDR2 YFSETQ, per germline. This CDR3 is 12 amino acids long. V gave up 0 bases and J gave up 6 bases, with 5 bases separating them. The CDR3 reads CASSLVDDTQYF. The CDR3 nucleotides read TGCGCCAGCAGCTTGGTGGATGATACGCAGTATTTT.

This clonotype was counted once. The chain couples TRBV30 to TRBJ2-2; 8 bases match TRBD2. J lost 7 bases, V lost 2 bases, and 9 bases had no gene match. The CDR3 is 15 amino acids. CDR1 and CDR2 from the germline V gene are GTSNPN and SVGIG (reference sequence). CDR3 protein: CAWSPLAGYVGELFF. The CDR3 nucleotides read TGTGCCTGGAGTCCATTAGCGGGATATGTCGGGGAGCTGTTTTTT.

This clonotype came up many times. The chain couples TRBV3-1 to TRBJ2-7; TRBD2 agrees at 9 bases. This CDR3 spans 15 amino acids. Looked up from germline, CDR1 is LGHDT and CDR2 is YNNKEL (reference sequence). The V segment lost 3 bases and the J segment 2 bases; nucleotides outside the gene matches: 5. This chain's CDR3 is CASSHSGRRTYEQYF. The DNA of the CDR3 is TGTGCCAGCAGCCATAGCGGGAGAAGGACCTACGAGCAGTACTTC.

Ten or more counts support this clonotype. This chain uses TRBV5-1 with TRBJ1-1; a possible D gene is TRBD1 (5 bases). Trimming pared 0 bases from V and 0 bases from J, leaving 12 bases between. Germline loops: CDR1 SGHRS, CDR2 YFSETQ. The CDR3 length is 16 residues. The CDR3 region is CASSLAGGRMNTEAFF. DNA of the CDR3: TGCGCCAGCAGCTTGGCGGGGGGGAGGATGAACACTGAAGCTTTCTTT.

This clonotype showed up many times. V usage is TRBV12-3 or TRBV12-4 and J usage is TRBJ1-3; D call uncertain. Trimming removed 8 bases at V and 8 bases at J, with 10 bases between. The CDR3 length is 11 residues. CDR3 sequence reads: CASQEYDTIYF. The CDR3 DNA reads TGTGCCAGCCAGGAATACGACACCATATATTTT.

This clonotype was seen a few times. This chain connects TRBV6-2 or TRBV6-3 to TRBJ2-3; 7 bases map to TRBD2. The germline V gene has CDR1 MNHEY and CDR2 SVGEGT. The CDR3 has 17 amino acids. Losses at the gene ends were 2 bases for V and 3 bases for J; bases not matched to a gene: 11. Here the CDR3 reads CASSYIGGRAGTDTQYF. For the CDR3, the DNA is TGTGCCAGCAGTTACATCGGAGGGAGGGCCGGGACAGATACGCAGTATTTT.

The gene calls are TRBV9 and TRBJ2-1, with TRBD1 matching 10 bases. V lost 3 bases and J lost 4; bases outside the gene matches: 4. Per the germline V gene, CDR1 is SGDLS and CDR2 is YYNGEE. The CDR3 consists of 15 residues. The CDR3 DNA reads TGTGCCAGCAGCGAGGGGGACAGGGGTTACAATGAGCAGTTCTTC. Its protein product is CASSEGDRGYNEQFF.

About this clonotype: Mismatch with germline at one junction end may stem from a read error. The chain couples TRBV28 to TRBJ2-7; 9 positions agree with TRBD1. Germline CDR1 is MDHEN and CDR2 is SYDVKM. The CDR3 consists of 19 residues. The CDR3 loop is CAIPSLRGQGRSGSYGQCF. The CDR3 DNA sequence: TGTGCCATCCCATCCCTACGGGGACAGGGAAGATCGGGATCCTACGGGCAGTGCTTC.

The table lists this clonotype with a count of one. This may arise from a read error, as a much more abundant clone is one base away. The chain couples TRBV2 to TRBJ2-7; 7 bases line up with TRBD2. Per germline, CDR1 SNHLY and CDR2 FYNNEI. The CDR3 contains 15 residues. V lost 2 bases and J lost 0; bases outside the gene matches: 4. The CDR3 sequence is CASSEPSGGSYEQYF. In DNA, the CDR3 is TGTGCCAGCAGTGAACCTAGCGGAGGCTCCTACGAGCAGTACTTC.

In its sample, this clonotype was seen a few times. This chain links TRBV11-3 with TRBJ2-1; 12 nucleotides agree with TRBD2. Germline V gene lookup returns CDR1 SGHNT and CDR2 YENEEA. Trimming took 5 bases from V and 14 from J; bases not matched to a gene: 7. CDR3 size: 13 residues. CDR3 protein: CASSPGLAGRKFF. The CDR3 nucleotides read TGTGCCAGCAGCCCGGGACTAGCGGGCCGCAAGTTCTTC.

This clonotype was seen only once. The chain links TRBV7-2 to TRBJ1-1, with D maybe TRBD1 (6 bases). Per germline, CDR1 SGHTA and CDR2 FQGNSA. V lost 4 bases and J lost 7, with 19 bases in between. This CDR3 is 15 amino acids long. The CDR3 reads CASSSLGGLDNEAFF. The CDR3 nucleotides read TGTGCCAGCAGCTCACTCGGGGGGCTGGATAATGAAGCTTTCTTT.

CDR3 protein: CASSSGGVETQYF. In DNA form, the CDR3 reads TGTGCCAGCAGTTCAGGGGGCGTGGAGACCCAGTACTTC. The genes are TRBV6-2 or TRBV6-3 and TRBJ2-5; 8 positions match TRBD1. J was trimmed by 5 bases and V by 4 bases; bases with no gene match: 3. The V gene's germline CDR1 is MNHEY and CDR2 SVGEGT. The CDR3 sequence is 13 residues long.

This clonotype showed up just a few times. V is TRBV15 and J is TRBJ2-5; TRBD1 matches at 7 bases. The trim removed 2 bases at V and 5 bases at J, leaving 14 bases unmatched. From germline, CDR1 is LNHNV and CDR2 YYDKDF (reference sequence). The CDR3 consists of 17 residues. CDR3 protein: CATSRRGQAVPGETQYF. The CDR3 DNA follows: TGTGCCACCAGCAGACGTGGACAGGCCGTCCCGGGGGAGACCCAGTACTTC.

V gene TRBV28 combines with J gene TRBJ2-7; D remains unclear. Germline assignment: CDR1 MDHEN and CDR2 SYDVKM. This CDR3 has 15 residues. V was cut by 3 bases and J by 1 base, with 13 bases left in between. The CDR3, as DNA: TGTGCCAGCAGTTTGGGTAGGTTAACTTCCTACGAGCAGTACTTC. Its protein product is CASSLGRLTSYEQYF.

This chain links TRBV2 with TRBJ2-3; 7 nucleotides align to TRBD2. V shed 8 bases, J shed 8 bases, and the junction held 7 bases outside the gene matches. Per the germline V gene, CDR1 is SNHLY and CDR2 is FYNNEI. The CDR3 is 12 residues long. The CDR3 coding sequence is TGTGCCAGCCTAGGAGGGAGGGTTACGCAGTATTTT. Its translation: CASLGGRVTQYF.

This clonotype was picked up a small number of times. The chain joins TRBV28 to TRBJ2-5; D possibly corresponds to TRBD2 (5 bases). V shed 5 bases and J shed 1 base, with 8 bases lying between them. This CDR3 spans 13 amino acids. Germline lookup yields CDR1 MDHEN and CDR2 SYDVKM. The CDR3 loop is CASSDYTQETQYF. DNA of the CDR3: TGTGCCAGCAGTGACTACACCCAAGAGACCCAGTACTTC.

The chain has TRBV6-5 and TRBJ2-2; possible D gene TRBD2, 6 bases. Looked up from germline, CDR1 is MNHEY and CDR2 is SVGAGI. V shed 3 bases and J shed 4 bases, with 12 bases lying between them. The CDR3 totals 15 residues. The CDR3 nucleotides are TGTGCCAGCAGTTATGAGGGGACTGGCACCGGGGAGCTGTTTTTT. Translated, it gives CASSYEGTGTGELFF.